Described below is a single T cell receptor beta chain sequence and its context. As yet, its antigen is unknown. Measured with immunoSEQ multiplex PCR; TCRdb has only the in-frame clones, and not every one. The table lists around 95,000 clones, 85% of them singletons, with 20% to 25% in the top ten. The sample comes from a study of cytomegalovirus exposure and HLA in healthy donors. CDR3 length: 12 amino acids. The germline V gene encodes CDR1 SNHLY and CDR2 FYNNEI. The V and J ends lost 5 bases and 7 bases respectively, with 9 bases between them. Study-level findings and limits: Despite most TCR sequences being rare, some public TCRs occurred in many donors. According to a subsequent analysis, TCR clusters identified in the first cohort showed a tendency to co-occur across the 120 or so validation repertoires.

What was sequenced was PBMCs. The rearrangement links TRBV2 to TRBJ2-1; no definite D call. The clonotype was recovered from a man between 18 and 29 years old in good health and CMV-seropositive. CDR3 DNA sequence: TGTGCCAGCAGTATCTTCCAGAATGAGCAGTTCTTC. Its protein product is CASSIFQNEQFF.